The rows below give T cell receptor beta chains drawn from one sample of a study of blood T cell repertoires in COVID-19. TCRdb's copy holds only in-frame clones and misses some; the assay was immunoSEQ multiplex PCR. The sample has roughly 220,000 clones, 65% to 85% seen once. The sample was PBMCs or T cells enriched from blood (not recorded which). The receptors stem from a young man with acute COVID-19. The CDR3 runs from the conserved cysteine through the conserved F or W. A D gene is named only where the DNA matches it firmly. The size of a clone is reported for some rows only, either as once, few or many, or as a class for expanded clones.

D gene: -
V gene: TRBV3-1/TRBV3-2
clone size: -
J gene: TRBJ1-6
CDR3 protein: CASSQFHQGNSPLHF
CDR3 DNA: TGTGCCAGCAGCCAATTTCACCAGGGTAATTCACCCCTCCACTTT

D gene: TRBD1
V gene: TRBV5-6
clone size: -
J gene: TRBJ2-7
CDR3 protein: CASSEPGQGSSYEQYF
CDR3 DNA: TGTGCCAGCAGCGAGCCGGGACAGGGGTCCTCCTACGAGCAGTACTTC

D gene: TRBD2
V gene: TRBV20-1
clone size: -
J gene: TRBJ2-3
CDR3 protein: CSASFTGGGADTQYF
CDR3 DNA: TGCAGTGCTAGTTTCACGGGCGGGGGGGCGGATACGCAGTATTTT

D gene: -
V gene: TRBV30
clone size: -
J gene: TRBJ1-4
CDR3 protein: CAWSAQGNEKLFF
CDR3 DNA: TGTGCCTGGAGTGCGCAGGGGAATGAAAAACTGTTTTTT

D gene: -
V gene: TRBV4-2
clone size: -
J gene: TRBJ1-1
CDR3 protein: CASSQNMNTEAFF
CDR3 DNA: TGTGCCAGCAGCCAAAATATGAACACTGAAGCTTTCTTT

D gene: -
V gene: TRBV10-2
clone size: -
J gene: TRBJ2-5
CDR3 protein: CASMEGLDEETQYF
CDR3 DNA: TGCGCCAGCATGGAGGGCCTAGACGAAGAGACCCAGTACTTC

D gene: -
V gene: TRBV11-2
clone size: few
J gene: TRBJ1-1
CDR3 protein: CASSLVTGNTEAFF
CDR3 DNA: TGTGCCAGCAGCTTAGTCACAGGGAACACTGAAGCTTTCTTT

D gene: TRBD2
V gene: TRBV27
clone size: -
J gene: TRBJ2-7
CDR3 protein: CASRDTGLALGHEQYF
CDR3 DNA: TGTGCCAGCAGAGATACTGGACTAGCGTTAGGCCACGAGCAGTACTTC

D gene: -
V gene: TRBV6-5
clone size: -
J gene: TRBJ1-2
CDR3 protein: CAATGFYGYTF
CDR3 DNA: TGTGCCGCAACAGGTTTCTATGGCTACACCTTC

D gene: -
V gene: TRBV9
clone size: -
J gene: TRBJ1-1
CDR3 protein: CASSGTIANTEAFF
CDR3 DNA: TGTGCCAGCAGCGGAACAATAGCGAACACTGAAGCTTTCTTT

D gene: TRBD1
V gene: TRBV28
clone size: once
J gene: TRBJ2-5
CDR3 protein: CASSLPQGIETQYF
CDR3 DNA: TGTGCCAGCAGTTTACCACAGGGGATAGAGACCCAGTACTTC

D gene: TRBD2
V gene: TRBV13
clone size: -
J gene: TRBJ2-1
CDR3 protein: CASSLGLGLAGLNNEQFF
CDR3 DNA: TGTGCCAGCAGCTTAGGCCTGGGGCTAGCGGGACTTAACAATGAGCAGTTCTTC

D gene: -
V gene: TRBV28
clone size: -
J gene: TRBJ1-5
CDR3 protein: CASSIQGRHQPQHF
CDR3 DNA: TGTGCCAGCAGTATACAGGGCAGGCATCAGCCCCAGCATTTT

D gene: -
V gene: TRBV6-2/TRBV6-3
clone size: few
J gene: TRBJ1-4
CDR3 protein: CASSYPDSGYEKLFF
CDR3 DNA: TGTGCCAGCAGTTACCCCGACTCAGGGTACGAAAAACTGTTTTTT

D gene: -
V gene: TRBV15
clone size: -
J gene: TRBJ2-5
CDR3 protein: CATSRDGGFGETQYF
CDR3 DNA: TGTGCCACCAGCAGAGATGGGGGGTTTGGGGAGACCCAGTACTTC

D gene: -
V gene: TRBV29-1
clone size: -
J gene: TRBJ1-2
CDR3 protein: CSVEDQGGYGYTF
CDR3 DNA: TGCAGCGTTGAAGATCAAGGGGGCTATGGCTACACCTTC

D gene: TRBD1
V gene: TRBV15
clone size: -
J gene: TRBJ2-5
CDR3 protein: CATSRNRGQETQYF
CDR3 DNA: TGTGCCACCAGCAGAAACAGGGGACAAGAGACCCAGTACTTC

D gene: -
V gene: TRBV6-1
clone size: -
J gene: TRBJ1-1
CDR3 protein: CASSDVGVAEAFF
CDR3 DNA: TGTGCCAGCAGTGACGTGGGAGTCGCTGAAGCTTTCTTT

D gene: -
V gene: TRBV15
clone size: -
J gene: TRBJ2-7
CDR3 protein: CATSRDLGGSYEQYF
CDR3 DNA: TGTGCCACCAGCAGAGATTTGGGAGGTTCTTACGAGCAGTACTTC

D gene: -
V gene: TRBV12-2
clone size: few
J gene: TRBJ1-4
CDR3 protein: CASRPRTGRDEKLFF
CDR3 DNA: TGTGCAAGTCGCCCCAGGACAGGGAGGGATGAAAAACTGTTTTTT

D gene: -
V gene: TRBV4-2
clone size: -
J gene: TRBJ1-2
CDR3 protein: CASSQVGGSGGYTF
CDR3 DNA: TGTGCCAGCAGCCAAGTGGGGGGGTCGGGTGGCTACACCTTC

D gene: TRBD2
V gene: TRBV4-2
clone size: once
J gene: TRBJ2-3
CDR3 protein: CASSQDKAGIPDTQYF
CDR3 DNA: TGTGCCAGCAGCCAAGATAAAGCGGGGATACCTGATACGCAGTATTTT

D gene: TRBD1
V gene: TRBV5-6
clone size: -
J gene: TRBJ1-2
CDR3 protein: CASSLGTGAYYGYTF
CDR3 DNA: TGTGCCAGCAGCTTAGGAACAGGGGCCTACTATGGCTACACCTTC

D gene: TRBD2
V gene: TRBV25-1
clone size: -
J gene: TRBJ2-3
CDR3 protein: CASRTSEEPLTDTQYF
CDR3 DNA: TGTGCCAGCAGGACTAGCGAGGAACCGCTCACAGATACGCAGTATTTT